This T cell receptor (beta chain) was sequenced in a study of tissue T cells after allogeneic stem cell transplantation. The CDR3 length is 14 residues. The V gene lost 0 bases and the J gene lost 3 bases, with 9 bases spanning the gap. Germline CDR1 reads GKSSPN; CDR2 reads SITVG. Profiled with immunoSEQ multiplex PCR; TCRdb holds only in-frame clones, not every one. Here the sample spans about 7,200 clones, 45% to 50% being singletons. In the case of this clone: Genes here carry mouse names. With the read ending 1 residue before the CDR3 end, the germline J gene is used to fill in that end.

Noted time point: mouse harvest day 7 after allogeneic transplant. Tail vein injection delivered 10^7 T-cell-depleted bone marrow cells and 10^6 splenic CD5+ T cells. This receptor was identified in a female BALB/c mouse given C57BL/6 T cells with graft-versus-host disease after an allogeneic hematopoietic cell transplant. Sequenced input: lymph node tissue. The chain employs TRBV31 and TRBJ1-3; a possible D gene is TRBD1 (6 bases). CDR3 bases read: TGTGCCTGGAGTCTCCAGGGGTATGGAAATACGCTCTAT. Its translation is CAWSLQGYGNTLY. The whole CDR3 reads CAWSLQGYGNTLYF. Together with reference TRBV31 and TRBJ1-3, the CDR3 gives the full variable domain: AQTIHQWPVAEIKAVGSPLSLGCTIKGKSSPNLYWYWQATGGTLQQLFYSITVGQVESVVQLNLSASRPKDDQFILSTEKLLLSHSGFYLCAWSLQGYGNTLYFGEGSRLIVV.